This is a list of T cell receptor beta chains from one sample in a study of shared clonotypes between healthy human individuals. Only in-frame clones appear in the TCRdb table, and some are missing; sequencing was by immunoSEQ multiplex PCR. The sample carries more than 2,000,000 clones, just over 90% recorded once. The source material was naive CD4+ T cells sorted from blood. Source of these receptors: a man between 18 and 29 years old in good health. Both conserved end residues are part of each CDR3. The order of the fields is D gene, clone size, J gene, V gene, CDR3 DNA, CDR3 protein. D genes are given only for firm matches. Clone sizes are given selectively: once, few, many, or a class where the clone is expanded.

>TRBD2|.|TRBJ2-3|TRBV6-4
TGTGCCAGCAGTGCCGGGGGGGGATCAGATACGCAGTATTTT
CASSAGGGSDTQYF
>.|few|TRBJ2-2|TRBV19
TGTGCCAGTAGTATTGCAAGCCCGGGTACCGGGGAGCTGTTTTTT
CASSIASPGTGELFF
>TRBD2|.|TRBJ2-2|TRBV5-4
TGTGCCAGCAGCCGCGAGACTAGCGGGAGGGACACCGGGGAGCTGTTTTTT
CASSRETSGRDTGELFF
>.|.|TRBJ1-1|TRBV9
TGTGCCAGCAGCGTAGTTCCGGGGTTGGGCACTGAAGCTTTCTTT
CASSVVPGLGTEAFF
>TRBD1|.|TRBJ2-1|TRBV11-2
TGTGCCAGCAGCTTAGCAGGGACAGGGGGCTACAATGAGCAGTTCTTC
CASSLAGTGGYNEQFF
>.|.|TRBJ1-2|TRBV29-1
TGCAGCGTGCCCCGAAGGACAGACTATGGCTACACCTTC
CSVPRRTDYGYTF
>.|.|TRBJ2-3|TRBV30
TGTGCCTGGAGTGTACGAAGGACTCCTCTAAGTCATACGCAGTATTTT
CAWSVRRTPLSHTQYF
>TRBD1|.|TRBJ2-1|TRBV18
TGTGCCAGCTCACCCCAGGGACAGTCCAGGAATGAGCAGTTCTTC
CASSPQGQSRNEQFF
>.|.|TRBJ1-4|TRBV6-1
TGTGCCAGCTCGCAGGGAGATCATGGTGAAAAACTGTTTTTT
CASSQGDHGEKLFF
>.|.|TRBJ1-1|TRBV5-1
TGCGCCAGCAGCTTGGACAGAATGAACACTGAAGCTTTCTTT
CASSLDRMNTEAFF
>.|.|TRBJ2-5|TRBV7-8
TGTGCCAGCAGCCCGCGGACAGCTCAAGAGACCCAGTACTTC
CASSPRTAQETQYF
>.|.|TRBJ2-2|TRBV6-1
TGTGCCAGCAGTTTTAAGACAAACACCGGGGAGCTGTTTTTT
CASSFKTNTGELFF
>TRBD1|.|TRBJ1-2|TRBV9
TGTGCCAGCAGTCCCGGGACAGGGTATGAGTATGGCTACACCTTC
CASSPGTGYEYGYTF
>.|.|TRBJ2-7|TRBV6-5
TGTGCCAGCCCCCCGACAGACGTCTACGAGCAGTACTTC
CASPPTDVYEQYF
>.|.|TRBJ2-7|TRBV7-9
TGTGCCAGCAGCTTAGATAGGGGGGCTGTATCCTACGAGCAGTACTTC
CASSLDRGAVSYEQYF
>.|.|TRBJ1-6|TRBV15
TGTGCCACCAGCAGAGATAAGAGGGGGGTACTCCACTTT
CATSRDKRGVLHF
>TRBD2|.|TRBJ2-2|TRBV6-4
TGTGCCAGCAGCGCTACTCAGCGGGGGGGCCCCACCGGGGAGCTGTTTTTT
CASSATQRGGPTGELFF
>TRBD2|.|TRBJ2-1|TRBV25-1
TGTGCCAGCAGTGTATCCAGCGGGGGCTACAATGAGCAGTTCTTC
CASSVSSGGYNEQFF
>TRBD1|.|TRBJ1-4|TRBV6-7
TGTGCCAGCAGTTACTCTCCGGGACAGGGGGTAAATAATGAAAAACTGTTTTTT
CASSYSPGQGVNNEKLFF
>.|.|TRBJ2-1|TRBV9
TGTGCCAGCAGCGTAGGCCCGTACGGGGGCAATGAGCAGTTCTTC
CASSVGPYGGNEQFF
>.|.|TRBJ2-2|TRBV7-6
TGTGCCAGCAGCTTAGGGACGTACACCGGGGAGCTGTTTTTT
CASSLGTYTGELFF
>.|.|TRBJ1-5|TRBV19
TGTGCCAGTAGTATCGGGTACGGGAGCAATCAGCCCCAGCATTTT
CASSIGYGSNQPQHF
>.|once|TRBJ1-2|TRBV7-9
TGTGCCAGCAGCTTGGGCAGCCCGTATGGCTACACCTTC
CASSLGSPYGYTF
>TRBD2|.|TRBJ2-1|TRBV7-9
TGTGCCAGCAGCTTGAGTTTTGCGGGAGGGCCCGCTTGGGAGCAGTTCTTC
CASSLSFAGGPAWEQFF
>.|.|TRBJ1-1|TRBV5-4
TGTGCCAGCAGCTTGGGGCAGGCCAACCTAGGCACTGAAGCTTTCTTT
CASSLGQANLGTEAFF
>TRBD2|.|TRBJ2-2|TRBV9
TGTGCCAGCAGCGTTTCAGCGGGGGGACGGAACACCGGGGAGCTGTTTTTT
CASSVSAGGRNTGELFF
>.|.|TRBJ2-5|TRBV30
TGTGCCTGGAGTGGCACCACGACCGAGACCCAGTACTTC
CAWSGTTTETQYF
>TRBD1|.|TRBJ2-3|TRBV9
TGTGCCAGCAGCGTAGTACAGGGGCCCACAGATACGCAGTATTTT
CASSVVQGPTDTQYF
>.|.|TRBJ2-2|TRBV7-6
TGTGCCAGCAGCTTAGAGGTCGGGGAGCTGTTTTTT
CASSLEVGELFF
>.|.|TRBJ2-5|TRBV5-4
TGTGCCAGCAGCGCGTCCGGGGCTCCAGGGACCCAGTACTTC
CASSASGAPGTQYF
>.|.|TRBJ2-7|TRBV21-1
TGTGCCAGCCACCAGGGACCAGCGGGTCCATCCTACGAGCAGTACTTC
CASHQGPAGPSYEQYF
>.|.|TRBJ2-1|TRBV5-4
TGTGCCAGCAGCTTGGCGGCAGGGGCAGGCTCCTACAATGAGCAGTTCTTC
CASSLAAGAGSYNEQFF
>.|.|TRBJ2-1|TRBV14
TGTGCCAGCAGCCAAGAACCCTCCTTAGATTCCTACAATGAGCAGTTCTTC
CASSQEPSLDSYNEQFF
>.|.|TRBJ1-1|TRBV18
TGTGCCAGCTCACCCGGGGCGCCGGTGAACACTGAAGCTTTCTTT
CASSPGAPVNTEAFF
>.|.|TRBJ2-3|TRBV25-1
TGTGCCACCTCGTCCCCTAATACGCAGTATTTT
CATSSPNTQYF